The T cell receptor beta chain under discussion was sequenced for a study of T cell responses to AZD1222 COVID-19 vaccine. With respect to this clone: Its target is not known.

V was clipped by 1 base and J by 8 bases; unmatched bases: 11. Germline V gives CDR1 SGHAT, CDR2 FQNNGV. CDR3 length: 16 amino acids. Libraries were prepared by immunoSEQ multiplex PCR; TCRdb keeps only in-frame clonotypes and omits some of them. The repertoire consists of some 100,000 clones, with approximately 88% occurring once and the leading ten covering about 13%. The study, taken as a whole, reports: Clonal diversity may have been underestimated, and the donors were mostly white British, with more females than males. Rises in breadth and depth of Spike-specific TCRs came after two AZD1222 doses. Repertoires were sampled only after the peak T cell response.

This sequence was found in an adult in good health. V gene TRBV11-2 combines with J gene TRBJ2-1, with 7 bases identical to TRBD2. This material consisted of peripheral blood, taken on day 0 of MenACWY control vaccination. Here the CDR3 DNA reads TGTGCCAGCAGCTTAGCGGGACTACTAACTGGGGATGAGCAGTTCTTC. This translates into CASSLAGLLTGDEQFF.